The next 30 T cell receptor beta chains were all read from a single sample in a study of T cell repertoires in cytomegalovirus infection. For these receptors, no antigen is known. TCRdb ran MiXCR on the reads and lists one entry per CDR3 protein. The table lists about 700,000 distinct CDR3 sequences, about 30% of them singletons. This specimen was cultured PBMCs, taken from culture after CMV antigen stimulation. The receptor source for this set is a human donor in good health (CMV status not recorded). Some clones in this sample may be carry-over from other donors' samples.

The chain couples TRBV7-7 to TRBJ2-3; D ambiguous. Per germline, CDR1 SSHAT and CDR2 FNYEAQ (reference sequence). CDR3 length equals 16 residues. Trimming took off 1 base at V and 1 base at J, with 12 bases between the two ends. This chain's CDR3 is CASSLGGEKGTDTQYF. The CDR3 nucleotides read TGTGCCAGCAGCTTAGGAGGCGAGAAGGGCACAGATACGCAGTATTTT.

The chain joins TRBV6-6 to TRBJ2-4; D gene ambiguous. Germline V lookup: CDR1 MNHNY, CDR2 SVGAGI (reference sequence). The CDR3 contains 15 residues. The V and J ends lost 5 bases and 1 base respectively, with 12 bases between them. The CDR3 protein is CASSPRWSAKNIQYF. The CDR3 DNA reads as TGTGCCAGCAGTCCCCGATGGTCGGCCAAAAACATTCAGTACTTC.

This clonotype was detected only once. The chain has TRBV19 and TRBJ2-3; 11 nucleotides line up with TRBD2. CDR3 length: 14 residues. Per the germline V gene, CDR1 is LNHDA and CDR2 is SQIVND (reference sequence). J was trimmed by 6 bases and V by 6 bases; bases with no gene match: 5. In nucleotides, the CDR3 is TGTGCCAGTAGAACGACTAGCGGGGTGGATACGCAGTATTTT. Translating gives CASRTTSGVDTQYF.

The V and J genes are TRBV3-1 and TRBJ1-6, with TRBD1 as a possible D gene (5 bases). The CDR3 runs 15 residues. Germline values: CDR1 LGHDT, CDR2 YNNKEL (reference sequence). V lost 0 bases to trimming and J lost 13 bases, with 16 bases between them. The CDR3 protein is CASSQDSQGGRPLHF. CDR3 nucleotides: TGTGCCAGCAGCCAAGATAGTCAGGGCGGGAGGCCCCTCCACTTT.

Many counts were recorded for this clonotype. The CDR3 coding sequence is TGTGCCAGCAGCTTAAGGGACAGGGTCTACGAGCAGTACTTC. As protein: CASSLRDRVYEQYF. The V gene is TRBV7-2, the J gene TRBJ2-7, with 9 bases aligning to TRBD1. Germline CDR1 and CDR2: SGHTA and FQGNSA. V shed 2 bases, J shed 3 bases, and the junction held 2 bases outside the gene matches. CDR3 length equals 14 residues.

The rearrangement uses TRBV28 and TRBJ2-5; the D gene is possibly TRBD2 (6 bases). CDR3 length: 16 amino acids. CDR1 MDHEN and CDR2 SYDVKM come from the germline V gene. V lost 3 bases, J lost 7 bases, and 21 bases lay in between. In nucleotides, the CDR3 is TGTGCCAGCAGTTTTGGGCGCGGGGCGCTCGGAGGGACCCAGTACTTC. Its translation is CASSFGRGALGGTQYF.

This chain joins TRBV18 and TRBJ1-4; unclear D gene. The CDR3 consists of 16 residues. Looked up from germline, CDR1 is KGHSH and CDR2 is LQKENI. V was clipped by 1 base and J by 0 bases, with 9 bases between them. The CDR3 DNA is TGTGCCAGCTCACCACGGCAGACTACAACTAATGAAAAACTGTTTTTT. Translation: CASSPRQTTTNEKLFF.

The count of this clonotype is one. The rearrangement links TRBV20-1 to TRBJ2-1; 10 bases are a match to TRBD2. After removal of 0 bases from V and 3 bases from J, the junction contained 2 bases not matched to a gene. There are 15 residues in the CDR3. Germline-derived CDR1 and CDR2 are DFQATT and SNEGSKA (reference sequence). CDR3 loop: CSARDPSGGYNEQFF. CDR3 in DNA: TGCAGTGCTAGAGACCCTAGCGGGGGCTACAATGAGCAGTTCTTC.

In this sample, this clonotype turned up a few times. The chain carries TRBV6-5 and TRBJ1-1; 10 bases line up with TRBD1. CDR1 is MNHEY, CDR2 SVGAGI, per germline. J was trimmed by 10 bases and V by 5 bases; bases with no gene match: 10. This CDR3 is 14 amino acids long. Here the CDR3 reads CASSRQGAFWGAFF. For the CDR3, the DNA is TGTGCCAGCAGTAGACAGGGGGCTTTTTGGGGAGCTTTCTTT.

This clonotype was recorded at least ten times. CDR3 protein: CASSLDYNEQFF. Here the CDR3 DNA reads TGTGCCAGCAGCTTAGATTATAATGAGCAGTTCTTC. V and J are TRBV7-2 and TRBJ2-1; D is undetermined. V lost 1 base and J 7 bases, leaving 5 bases between the germline ends. The CDR3 sequence is 12 residues long. Per germline, CDR1 SGHTA and CDR2 FQGNSA.

This clonotype has only a few counts. This chain connects TRBV19 to TRBJ2-1; maybe TRBD2 (6 bases). CDR1 is LNHDA, CDR2 SQIVND, per germline (reference sequence). The CDR3 spans 15 residues. Deletions cut 1 base from V and 6 bases from J, with 13 bases between. For the CDR3, the DNA is TGTGCCAGTAGTATAGGACCGGGAGAGTTCAATGAGCAGTTCTTC. It encodes CASSIGPGEFNEQFF.

The chain joins TRBV7-8 to TRBJ2-5, with D possibly TRBD2 on 6 matching bases. This CDR3 is 17 amino acids long. V was trimmed by 5 bases and J by 7 bases, leaving 26 bases between them. Germline CDR1 reads SGHVS; CDR2 reads FQNEAQ. As DNA, the CDR3 is TGTGCCAGCAGCCCTACCGGCGGGCCGACTAGGCTTGCGACCCAGTACTTC. It encodes CASSPTGGPTRLATQYF.

This clonotype was counted ten times or more. The chain couples TRBV7-2 to TRBJ2-2, with 7 bases identical to TRBD2. The J segment lost 7 bases and the V segment lost 2 bases, leaving 10 bases of the junction unmatched. The germline V gene encodes CDR1 SGHTA and CDR2 FQGNSA. The CDR3 has 16 amino acids. The CDR3 DNA sequence: TGTGCCAGCAGCTTAATGGGACTAAGAACGGTCGGGGAGCTGTTTTTT. This encodes CASSLMGLRTVGELFF.

This clonotype was counted at least ten times. The V call is TRBV7-2, the J call TRBJ2-6, with unresolved D. Germline loops: CDR1 SGHTA, CDR2 FQGNSA. The CDR3 runs to 16 residues. With 5 bases removed from V and 1 base from J, the gap between germline ends came to 12 bases. In DNA, the CDR3 is TGTGCCAGCAGCCCCGACGTGAGTTCTGGGGCCAACGTCCTGACTTTC. Residues: CASSPDVSSGANVLTF. The whole variable domain, remainder taken from reference TRBV7-2 and TRBJ2-6, is GAGVSQSPSNKVTEKGKDVELRCDPISGHTALYWYRQSLGQGLEFLIYFQGNSAPDKSGLPSDRFSAERTGGSVSTLTIQRTQQEDSAVYLCASSPDVSSGANVLTFGAGSRLTVL.

This clonotype was counted many times. V is TRBV7-9 and J is TRBJ1-4; unclear D gene. Germline V lookup: CDR1 SEHNR, CDR2 FQNEAQ (reference sequence). Trimming removed 1 base from V and 1 base from J, with 4 bases in between. The CDR3 runs 14 residues. CDR3 coding DNA: TGTGCCAGCAGCTTAGGAAGAACTAATGAAAAACTGTTTTTT. Protein: CASSLGRTNEKLFF.

In its sample, this clonotype was seen a few times. This chain joins TRBV6-6 and TRBJ2-5; a weak D match, TRBD1 (6 bases). In germline, CDR1 is MNHNY, CDR2 SVGAGI (reference sequence). V gave up 6 bases and J gave up 2 bases, with 16 bases separating them. The CDR3 covers 15 residues. The CDR3 loop reads CASRLFGQTQETQYF. The DNA of the CDR3 is TGTGCCAGCAGATTATTTGGACAGACTCAAGAGACCCAGTACTTC.

The CDR3 DNA follows: TGCAGCGCCTGGTCGGGACCGGCTAATGAAAAACTGTTTTTT. The encoded protein is CSAWSGPANEKLFF. The chain carries TRBV29-1 and TRBJ1-4; D perhaps matches TRBD1 (5 bases). The germline V and J ends were trimmed by 7 bases and 3 bases, with 15 bases remaining between them. Per germline, CDR1 SQVTM and CDR2 ANQGSEA. This CDR3 has 14 residues.

This clonotype was detected a few times. The V gene is TRBV20-1, the J gene TRBJ2-3; 9 bases fit TRBD1. The CDR3 is made up of 12 amino acids. In germline, CDR1 is DFQATT, CDR2 SNEGSKA (reference sequence). The V and J ends lost 6 bases and 4 bases, in that order; junction bases with no gene match: 2. The CDR3 bases are TGCAGTGCCCGGACAGGGGCAGATACGCAGTATTTT. Its protein is CSARTGADTQYF.

Only one count was recorded for this clonotype. It may be a read error: a sequence one base away is much more abundant. The chain joins TRBV12-3 or TRBV12-4 to TRBJ1-5; 8 bases map to TRBD1. This CDR3 region has 14 residues. DNA of the CDR3: TGTGCCGGCAGGGGGACAGGTAGCAATCAGCCCCAGCATTTT. Translation gives CAGRGTGSNQPQHF.

The chain couples TRBV7-2 to TRBJ2-1, with TRBD2 identical over 10 bases. The CDR3 totals 17 residues. Germline CDR1 is SGHTA and CDR2 is FQGNSA. The junction had 14 bases not matched to a gene; V was cut back by 5 bases and J by 7 bases. The CDR3 loop is CASSPSGKRGGSNEQFF. The CDR3 coding sequence is TGTGCCAGCAGCCCTTCCGGGAAGCGGGGGGGGTCTAATGAGCAGTTCTTC.

The chain couples TRBV7-2 to TRBJ2-7; D remains ambiguous. V shed 0 bases and J shed 4 bases, with 7 bases lying between them. The germline V gene has CDR1 SGHTA and CDR2 FQGNSA. The CDR3 runs 13 residues. As DNA, the CDR3 is TGTGCCAGCAGCTTAGCGCAAATATACGAGCAGTACTTC. Translating it yields CASSLAQIYEQYF.

This clonotype has more than one count but fewer than ten. The chain recombines TRBV11-2 with TRBJ2-7; D is possibly TRBD2 (6 bases). The CDR3 extends over 15 amino acids. V was cut by 5 bases and J by 6 bases, with 20 bases left in between. The V gene's germline CDR1 is SGHAT and CDR2 FQNNGV. In DNA, the CDR3 is TGTGCCAGCAGCCATGACTCCGGAGGGCCAGGCGAGCAGTACTTC. Its translation is CASSHDSGGPGEQYF.

The chain employs TRBV6-1 and TRBJ1-5; D not certain. CDR1 is MNHNS, CDR2 SASEGT, per germline. This CDR3 contains 15 residues. Trimming stripped 2 bases from V and 4 bases from J, with 12 bases between. CDR3 protein: CASSERGGRNQPQHF. DNA of the CDR3: TGTGCCAGCAGTGAACGCGGAGGCCGGAATCAGCCCCAGCATTTT.

Only a few counts were recorded for this clonotype. The chain is built from TRBV7-6 and TRBJ1-6, with D perhaps matching TRBD1 (5 bases). Germline lookup yields CDR1 SGHVS and CDR2 FNYEAQ. The CDR3 loop spans 16 amino acids. The V gene lost 3 bases and the J gene lost 6 bases, with 15 bases spanning the gap. This CDR3 is CASSFSGGISNSPLHF. The CDR3 bases are TGTGCCAGCAGCTTCTCCGGGGGAATTTCTAATTCACCCCTCCACTTT.

The chain combines TRBV7-2 with TRBJ1-4; D is unclear. Trimming stripped 5 bases from V and 4 bases from J, with 8 bases between. The CDR3 covers 13 residues. CDR1 and CDR2 (germline): SGHTA, FQGNSA. This CDR3 is CASSRALNEKLFF. CDR3 nucleotide sequence: TGTGCCAGCAGCAGAGCCCTTAATGAAAAACTGTTTTTT.

This clonotype was seen a handful of times. The rearrangement uses TRBV7-2 and TRBJ2-7; D is perhaps TRBD2 (6 bases). Germline lookup yields CDR1 SGHTA and CDR2 FQGNSA. CDR3 length equals 15 residues. Trimming shortened V by 3 bases and J by 4 bases, and 16 bases separated the two germline ends. The CDR3 nucleotides are TGTGCCAGCAGCTTCGACCGGGGGACCGGATACGAGCAGTACTTC. It translates to CASSFDRGTGYEQYF.

The rearrangement links TRBV10-3 to TRBJ2-3; TRBD2 matches at 12 bases. This CDR3 spans 16 amino acids. V gave up 6 bases and J gave up 6 bases; unmatched junction bases: 10. The germline gives CDR1 ENHRY, CDR2 SYGVKD. DNA of the CDR3: TGTGCCATCAGCGGGGGAACTAGCGGGAGGCGGGATACGCAGTATTTT. Translated, it gives CAISGGTSGRRDTQYF.

With respect to this clonotype: This may be a read error, as it is one base from a much larger clone. The chain joins TRBV7-2 to TRBJ2-3, with 7 nucleotides matching TRBD1. Germline V gene data show CDR1 as SGHTA and CDR2 as FQGNSA. The CDR3 has 13 residues. The CDR3 DNA sequence: TGTGTCAGCAGCTTAGGGGGCGGTCGCACGCAGTATTTT. Protein product: CVSSLGGGRTQYF.

The CDR3 DNA reads as TGTGCCAGCAGCCGCTCCGGGAGGGAGGGCCAAGAGACCCAGTACTTC. Translated: CASSRSGREGQETQYF. V gene TRBV7-9 combines with J gene TRBJ2-5, with 8 bases that match TRBD2. The CDR3 contains 16 residues. The V segment lost 5 bases and the J segment 1 base; nucleotides outside the gene matches: 9. Germline CDR1 is SEHNR and CDR2 is FQNEAQ (reference sequence).

This clonotype was picked up one time. Here the CDR3 DNA reads TGTGCCAGCAGTGAATCGGGGCAGGGGGGCTACGAGCAGTACTTC. This translates into CASSESGQGGYEQYF. The V call is TRBV2, the J call TRBJ2-7; a possible D gene is TRBD1 (7 bases). Germline-derived CDR1 and CDR2 are SNHLY and FYNNEI. CDR3 length: 15 amino acids. Trimming pared 2 bases from V and 3 bases from J, leaving 14 bases between.